This TCR beta chain comes out of a study of blood T cells in healthy people across ages. At least 5.5 micrograms of total RNA were extracted per sample. The V gene lost 1 base and the J gene lost 5 bases, with 9 bases spanning the gap. Germline-derived CDR1 and CDR2 are LGHNA and YNFKEQ. The CDR3 is 13 amino acids. A sample-barcoded 5' primer and a J-beta primer mix were used in a second PCR of roughly 7 to 12 cycles. Each cDNA molecule, via a template-switch adaptor with 12 random nucleotides, was tagged. MiXCR, applied by TCRdb to the 5' RACE reads, yields one record per CDR3 protein. The sample lists 1.2 million to 1.5 million distinct CDR3 sequences; roughly 59% were seen once.

Material: blood. This clonotype was sampled from a man aged 18-30 years in good health. The genes are TRBV4-2 and TRBJ2-7; D not certain. CDR3 DNA sequence: TGTGCCAGCAGCCAAGTAGCCGCTGACGAGCAGTACTTC. Translation: CASSQVAADEQYF.